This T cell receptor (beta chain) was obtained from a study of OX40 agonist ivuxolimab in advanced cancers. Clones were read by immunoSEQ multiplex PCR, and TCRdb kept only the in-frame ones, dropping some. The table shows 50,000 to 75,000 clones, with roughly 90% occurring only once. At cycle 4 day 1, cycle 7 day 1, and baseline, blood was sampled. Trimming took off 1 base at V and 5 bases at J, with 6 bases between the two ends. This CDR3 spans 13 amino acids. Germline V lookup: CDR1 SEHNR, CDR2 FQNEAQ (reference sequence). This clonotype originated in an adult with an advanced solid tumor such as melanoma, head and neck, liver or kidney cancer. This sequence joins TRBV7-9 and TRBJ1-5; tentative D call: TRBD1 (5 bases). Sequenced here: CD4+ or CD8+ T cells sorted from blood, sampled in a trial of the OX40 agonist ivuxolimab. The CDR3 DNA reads TGTGCCAGCAGCTTAGGACAGTATCAGCCCCAGCATTTT. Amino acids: CASSLGQYQPQHF.